This is a list of T cell receptor beta chains from one sample in a study of blood T cell repertoires in COVID-19. TCRdb's copy holds only in-frame clones and misses some; the assay was immunoSEQ multiplex PCR. Among 150,000 to 200,000 clones listed, 88% were seen once. Input material: peripheral blood. These receptors all come from a woman younger than 45 with acute or convalescent COVID-19. Each CDR3 is given with its conserved first and last residue. The D gene is left open where the match is weak. Expanded clones are given a class, and other clones once, few, many or no size at all.

J gene: TRBJ1-4
V gene: TRBV19
clone size: NA
D gene: NA
CDR3 DNA: TGTGCCACCACGGACAGACCTGCAACTAATGAAAAACTGTTTTTT
CDR3 protein: CATTDRPATNEKLFF

J gene: TRBJ2-4
V gene: TRBV7-2
clone size: NA
D gene: NA
CDR3 DNA: TGTGCCAGCAGCACGGGAAAGGGAAACATTCAGTACTTC
CDR3 protein: CASSTGKGNIQYF

J gene: TRBJ1-6
V gene: TRBV6-1
clone size: NA
D gene: NA
CDR3 DNA: TGTGCCAGCAGTGAAGCCGGTAGTCCCTATAATTCACCCCTCCACTTT
CDR3 protein: CASSEAGSPYNSPLHF

J gene: TRBJ2-7
V gene: TRBV12-5
clone size: NA
D gene: TRBD2
CDR3 DNA: TGTGCTAGTGGTTTGGACGGGGGGGAGGGCTCCCCGAATACCTACGAGCAGTACTTC
CDR3 protein: CASGLDGGEGSPNTYEQYF

J gene: TRBJ1-2
V gene: TRBV30
clone size: once
D gene: NA
CDR3 DNA: TGTGCCTGGAAGAGAAACTATGGCTACACCTTC
CDR3 protein: CAWKRNYGYTF

J gene: TRBJ2-7
V gene: TRBV28
clone size: NA
D gene: NA
CDR3 DNA: TGTGCCACTCAGGGGTTCGCCTACGAGCAGTACTTC
CDR3 protein: CATQGFAYEQYF

J gene: TRBJ2-3
V gene: TRBV28
clone size: once
D gene: TRBD1
CDR3 DNA: TGTGCCAGCAACACCAGGGGGCGTAGCACAGATACGCAGTATTTT
CDR3 protein: CASNTRGRSTDTQYF

J gene: TRBJ2-1
V gene: TRBV9
clone size: once
D gene: NA
CDR3 DNA: TGTGCCAGGGGTCGCCCACGAGTGAGAGCGGCTCACAATGAGCAGTTCTTC
CDR3 protein: CARGRPRVRAAHNEQFF

J gene: TRBJ1-1
V gene: TRBV30
clone size: NA
D gene: NA
CDR3 DNA: TGTGCCTGGAGTGTCGGGGGAGGAACTGAAGCTTTCTTT
CDR3 protein: CAWSVGGGTEAFF

J gene: TRBJ2-7
V gene: TRBV20-1
clone size: once
D gene: NA
CDR3 DNA: TGCAGTGCCCCCAACTTTGCCGAGCAGTACTTC
CDR3 protein: CSAPNFAEQYF

J gene: TRBJ1-3
V gene: TRBV18
clone size: NA
D gene: NA
CDR3 DNA: TGTGCCAGCTCACCACAAACAGCAGAGAACACCATATATTTT
CDR3 protein: CASSPQTAENTIYF

J gene: TRBJ2-7
V gene: TRBV2
clone size: NA
D gene: TRBD2
CDR3 DNA: TGTGCCAGCAGTGATCGCGGGACTAGCGGGAGTGTCAAGCAGTACTTC
CDR3 protein: CASSDRGTSGSVKQYF

J gene: TRBJ1-1
V gene: TRBV6-5
clone size: NA
D gene: NA
CDR3 DNA: TGTGCCAGCAGCGGACAGATGAACACTGAAGCTTTCTTT
CDR3 protein: CASSGQMNTEAFF

J gene: TRBJ2-2
V gene: TRBV10-3
clone size: NA
D gene: NA
CDR3 DNA: TGTGCCATCAGTGACGGGGCCGGGGAGCTGTTTTTT
CDR3 protein: CAISDGAGELFF

J gene: TRBJ1-1
V gene: TRBV14
clone size: NA
D gene: NA
CDR3 DNA: TGTGCCAGCAGCCTTAACCCCGGTCTCGCGGCTTTCTTT
CDR3 protein: CASSLNPGLAAFF

J gene: TRBJ2-7
V gene: TRBV30
clone size: NA
D gene: NA
CDR3 DNA: TGTGCCTGGACGTCGGGACTTACCTACGAGCAGTACTTC
CDR3 protein: CAWTSGLTYEQYF

J gene: TRBJ2-7
V gene: TRBV6-6
clone size: NA
D gene: TRBD2
CDR3 DNA: TGTGCCAGCAGCGGGACTAGCGGTACCTACGAGCAGTACTTC
CDR3 protein: CASSGTSGTYEQYF

J gene: TRBJ2-7
V gene: TRBV12-3/TRBV12-4
clone size: NA
D gene: NA
CDR3 DNA: TGTGCCAGCAGTTTCGGGGTGTATAAGCAGTACTTC
CDR3 protein: CASSFGVYKQYF

J gene: TRBJ2-2
V gene: TRBV18
clone size: NA
D gene: TRBD2
CDR3 DNA: TGTGCCAGCTCACCCCAACTAGCGGGAGTCCCCACCGGGGAGCTGTTTTTT
CDR3 protein: CASSPQLAGVPTGELFF

J gene: TRBJ2-1
V gene: TRBV5-1
clone size: NA
D gene: TRBD2
CDR3 DNA: TGCGCCAGTTCCCCCATTAGCGGGAAAAATGAGCAGTTCTTC
CDR3 protein: CASSPISGKNEQFF

J gene: TRBJ1-4
V gene: TRBV5-1
clone size: NA
D gene: NA
CDR3 DNA: TGCGCCAGCAGATATGAGAGTAATGAAAAACTGTTTTTT
CDR3 protein: CASRYESNEKLFF

J gene: TRBJ2-4
V gene: TRBV11-3
clone size: NA
D gene: NA
CDR3 DNA: TGTGCCAGCAGCTTAAGGGGGGCCAAAAACATTCAGTACTTC
CDR3 protein: CASSLRGAKNIQYF

J gene: TRBJ2-7
V gene: TRBV5-1
clone size: NA
D gene: NA
CDR3 DNA: TGCGCCAGCAGCTTGGGTTCATTCCATTACGAGCAGTACTTC
CDR3 protein: CASSLGSFHYEQYF

J gene: TRBJ2-1
V gene: TRBV29-1
clone size: NA
D gene: TRBD2
CDR3 DNA: TGCAGCGCCCGAGCGGGATCGGGCTCCTACAATGAGCAGTTCTTC
CDR3 protein: CSARAGSGSYNEQFF

J gene: TRBJ2-7
V gene: TRBV18
clone size: once
D gene: NA
CDR3 DNA: TGTGCCAGCTCACCTACGGTCTACGAGCAGTACTTC
CDR3 protein: CASSPTVYEQYF

J gene: TRBJ1-4
V gene: TRBV28
clone size: NA
D gene: NA
CDR3 DNA: TGTGCCGGTTCGCGCTCTAGGTCCGGTAATGAAAAACTGTTTTTT
CDR3 protein: CAGSRSRSGNEKLFF

J gene: TRBJ2-1
V gene: TRBV28
clone size: NA
D gene: NA
CDR3 DNA: TGTGCCAGCCCCCAACTAAGCTCGTTTGATGAGCAGTTCTTC
CDR3 protein: CASPQLSSFDEQFF

J gene: TRBJ1-1
V gene: TRBV5-1
clone size: NA
D gene: TRBD1
CDR3 DNA: TGCGCCAGCAGTGGACAGGAGAAGACTGAAGCTTTCTTT
CDR3 protein: CASSGQEKTEAFF

J gene: TRBJ1-5
V gene: TRBV21-1
clone size: NA
D gene: NA
CDR3 DNA: TGTGATGGGGGCGGAAAGCCCCAGCATTTT
CDR3 protein: CDGGGKPQHF

J gene: TRBJ2-7
V gene: TRBV10-2
clone size: few
D gene: TRBD1
CDR3 DNA: TGCGCCACATCAGGGGGCGTCAACGAGCAGTACTTC
CDR3 protein: CATSGGVNEQYF